This T cell receptor (beta chain) was found in a study of blood T cell repertoires in COVID-19. CDR1 and CDR2 (germline): SGHDT, YYEEEE. The CDR3 consists of 15 residues. The V and J ends lost 4 bases and 3 bases, in that order; junction bases with no gene match: 7. Measured with immunoSEQ multiplex PCR; TCRdb has only the in-frame clones, and not every one. The sample consists of roughly 68,000 clones, roughly 90% of them appearing once. The rearrangement joins TRBV5-6 to TRBJ1-5, with 7 bases identical to TRBD1. The receptor comes from a man in his forties with COVID-19, enrolled during active disease. The specimen was peripheral blood. In nucleotides, the CDR3 is TGTGCCAGCAGCCTCTTTGACAGGGACAATCAGCCCCAGCATTTT. Encoded protein: CASSLFDRDNQPQHF.